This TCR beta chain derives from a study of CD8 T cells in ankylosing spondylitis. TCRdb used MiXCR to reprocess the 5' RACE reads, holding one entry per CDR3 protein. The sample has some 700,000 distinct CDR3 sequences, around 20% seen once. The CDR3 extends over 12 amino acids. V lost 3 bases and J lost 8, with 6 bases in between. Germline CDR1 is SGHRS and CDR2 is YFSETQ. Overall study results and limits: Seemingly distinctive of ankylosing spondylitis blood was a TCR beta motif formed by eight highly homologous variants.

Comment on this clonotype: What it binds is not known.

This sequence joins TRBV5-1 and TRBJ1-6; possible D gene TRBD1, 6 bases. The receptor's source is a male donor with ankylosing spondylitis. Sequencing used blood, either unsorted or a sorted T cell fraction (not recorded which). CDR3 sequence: CASSSGDSPLHF. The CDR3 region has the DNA TGCGCCAGCAGCTCAGGGGATTCACCCCTCCACTTT.